Following are 24 T cell receptor beta chains from one sample sequenced in a study of blood T cell repertoires in COVID-19. TCRdb's table, derived via immunoSEQ multiplex PCR, lists solely in-frame clones and lacks some. The sample shows around 100,000 clones, more than 65% of them seen only once. The sequenced sample consisted of peripheral blood. The receptors were gathered from a man aged 70 or older with active or convalescent COVID-19.

The gene calls are TRBV5-1 and TRBJ1-1; D call uncertain. CDR3 length: 14 amino acids. CDR1 is SGHRS, CDR2 YFSETQ, per germline. Between the trimmed V and J ends, which lost 6 bases and 2 bases, there was a span of 14 bases. CDR3 loop: CASNRRGPNTEAFF. The CDR3 nucleotides read TGCGCCAGCAACCGGCGGGGTCCAAACACTGAAGCTTTCTTT.

This chain joins TRBV27 and TRBJ2-1; D is possibly TRBD2 (6 bases). The CDR3 extends over 15 amino acids. The V gene lost 6 bases and the J gene lost 0 bases, with 12 bases spanning the gap. Germline V CDR1 and CDR2: MNHEY, SMNVEV (reference sequence). The CDR3 bases are TGTGCCAGCAGCCCCGGGACTGGCTCCTACAATGAGCAGTTCTTC. Its protein product is CASSPGTGSYNEQFF.

This clone came up a few times. This rearrangement joins TRBV5-1 to TRBJ1-1; tentative D call: TRBD1 (6 bases). The V end lost 1 base, the J end lost 0 bases, and 10 bases lay between the germline ends. This CDR3 spans 15 amino acids. From germline, CDR1 is SGHRS and CDR2 YFSETQ. Here the CDR3 reads CASSLTGTMNTEAFF. The CDR3 nucleotides read TGCGCCAGCAGCTTGACAGGGACCATGAACACTGAAGCTTTCTTT.

J is TRBJ2-3 and V is TRBV27, with D perhaps TRBD2 (6 bases). Germline V gene data show CDR1 as MNHEY and CDR2 as SMNVEV (reference sequence). The CDR3 has 15 residues. V lost 4 bases to trimming and J lost 1 base, with 12 bases between them. For the CDR3, the DNA is TGTGCCAGCAGTTCGATCGGGAGTGGCACAGATACGCAGTATTTT. Translated, it gives CASSSIGSGTDTQYF.

Note on this clone: Other DNA sequences in this specimen translate into the identical CDR3. The chain joins TRBV14 to TRBJ1-2, with 11 bases that match TRBD1. The ends lost 4 bases at V and 5 bases at J; junction bases unmatched: 6. Per the germline V gene, CDR1 is SGHDN and CDR2 is FVKESK. This CDR3 comprises 15 residues. Here the CDR3 DNA reads TGTGCCAGCAGCCCCGGGACAGGGGGAATATATGGCTACACCTTC. It codes for CASSPGTGGIYGYTF.

V and J are TRBV30 and TRBJ2-3, with TRBD1 identical over 7 bases. The junction had 18 bases not matched to a gene; V was cut back by 2 bases and J by 7 bases. Germline CDR1 and CDR2: GTSNPN and SVGIG (reference sequence). The length of the CDR3 is 17 residues. The CDR3 DNA sequence: TGTGCCTGGAGTAGTCGTCCGGGACAGTCCCTTCGAAATACGCAGTATTTT. The encoded protein is CAWSSRPGQSLRNTQYF.

The V call is TRBV4-1, the J call TRBJ1-6; no firm D call. The germline V and J ends were trimmed by 2 bases and 8 bases, with 7 bases remaining between them. In germline, CDR1 is MGHRA, CDR2 YSYEKL. This CDR3 is 13 amino acids long. The CDR3 coding sequence is TGCGCCAGCAGCCAATACAAAGATTCACCCCTCCACTTT. Translation gives CASSQYKDSPLHF.

CDR3 region: CASSRGQGFAEAFF. The CDR3 DNA follows: TGTGCCAGCAGCCGTGGACAGGGTTTCGCTGAAGCTTTCTTT. The genes are TRBV27 and TRBJ1-1; 8 positions match TRBD1. Germline assignment: CDR1 MNHEY and CDR2 SMNVEV (reference sequence). This CDR3 comprises 14 residues. J gave up 6 bases and V 6 bases, and 9 bases lay outside the gene matches.

This chain uses TRBV6-4 with TRBJ2-1, with D possibly matching TRBD1 (5 bases). Germline V gene lookup returns CDR1 MRHNA and CDR2 SNTAGT. The CDR3 is 15 residues long. The V end was cut by 6 bases, the J end by 4 bases, with 16 bases between. CDR3 sequence reads: CASREQDTSYNEQFF. Written as DNA, the CDR3 is TGTGCCAGCAGAGAACAGGATACTTCTTACAATGAGCAGTTCTTC.

This chain connects TRBV6-5 to TRBJ1-2, with D maybe TRBD1 (5 bases). The CDR3 contains 14 residues. Germline V gives CDR1 MNHEY, CDR2 SVGAGI. The V end was cut by 2 bases, the J end by 4 bases, with 11 bases between. CDR3 protein: CASSYVGGVYGYTF. The CDR3 bases are TGTGCCAGCAGTTACGTTGGGGGGGTCTATGGCTACACCTTC.

This rearrangement joins TRBV7-9 to TRBJ1-4, with 7 bases identical to TRBD1. J gave up 5 bases and V 0 bases, and 3 bases lay outside the gene matches. The CDR3 extends over 15 amino acids. In germline, CDR1 is SEHNR, CDR2 FQNEAQ (reference sequence). CDR3 in amino acids: CASSLAGTVNEKLFF. The CDR3 DNA sequence: TGTGCCAGCAGCTTAGCCGGGACAGTCAATGAAAAACTGTTTTTT.

The chain uses TRBV3-1 (or the pseudogene TRBV3-2) and TRBJ1-2, with 7 bases lining up with TRBD1. The CDR3 consists of 14 residues. CDR1 is LGHDT and CDR2 is YNNKEL in the germline V gene (reference sequence). The J segment lost 2 bases and the V segment lost 4 bases, leaving 4 bases of the junction unmatched. The CDR3, as DNA: TGTGCCAGCAGCCCAAACAGGGGCAACTATGGCTACACCTTC. Protein sequence: CASSPNRGNYGYTF.

This sequence joins TRBV5-1 and TRBJ2-7, with 8 bases lining up with TRBD2. Germline CDR1 SGHRS, CDR2 YFSETQ. This CDR3 has 18 amino acids. Trimming took 0 bases from V and 3 from J; bases not matched to a gene: 14. CDR3 loop: CASSLGGTRPSPLYEQYF. CDR3 nucleotide sequence: TGCGCCAGCAGCTTGGGCGGGACTAGGCCATCGCCACTCTACGAGCAGTACTTC.

The chain recombines TRBV7-2 with TRBJ1-5; TRBD1 matches at 9 bases. The CDR3 contains 14 residues. Per germline, CDR1 SGHTA and CDR2 FQGNSA. Unmatched junction bases numbered 3, after V lost 4 bases and J lost 5 bases. The CDR3 DNA reads as TGTGCCAGCAGCTCGAGACAGGGGGATCAGCCCCAGCATTTT. Translating it yields CASSSRQGDQPQHF.

The chain has TRBV18 and TRBJ2-1; the match to TRBD2 covers 8 bases. This CDR3 is 15 amino acids long. The J segment lost 7 bases and the V segment lost 1 base, leaving 6 bases of the junction unmatched. Germline assignment: CDR1 KGHSH and CDR2 LQKENI. The CDR3 region has the DNA TGTGCCAGCTCACCACGAACGGGAGGGAGGAATGAGCAGTTCTTC. Translated: CASSPRTGGRNEQFF.

V and J are TRBV5-6 and TRBJ2-1; D not resolved. Germline V gives CDR1 SGHDT, CDR2 YYEEEE. Trimming shortened V by 2 bases and J by 0 bases, and 9 bases separated the two germline ends. There are 15 residues in the CDR3. The CDR3 is CASSFSASSYNEQFF. The CDR3 DNA sequence: TGTGCCAGCAGCTTCTCTGCTAGCTCCTACAATGAGCAGTTCTTC. Looking up the rest from reference TRBV5-6 and TRBJ2-1 gives the full variable domain: DAGVTQSPTHLIKTRGQQVTLRCSPKSGHDTVSWYQQALGQGPQFIFQYYEEEERQRGNFPDRFSGHQFPNYSSELNVNALLLGDSALYLCASSFSASSYNEQFFGPGTRLTVL.

The gene calls are TRBV13 and TRBJ1-1, with 7 bases that match TRBD1. The V gene's germline CDR1 is PRHDT and CDR2 FYEKMQ (reference sequence). The V and J ends lost 3 bases and 1 base, in that order; junction bases with no gene match: 2. The CDR3 contains 14 residues. In nucleotides, the CDR3 is TGTGCCAGCAGCTTCGACAGGGAGAACACTGAAGCTTTCTTT. It is translated as CASSFDRENTEAFF.

This rearrangement joins TRBV2 to TRBJ2-6; a weak D match, TRBD2 (5 bases). This CDR3 region has 19 residues. Trimming shortened V by 3 bases and J by 4 bases, and 22 bases separated the two germline ends. Germline loops: CDR1 SNHLY, CDR2 FYNNEI. The CDR3 nucleotides are TGTGCCAGCAGTGATGGGCGGGTTAGAGCCTTGGGAGGGGCCAACGTCCTGACTTTC. It yields the protein CASSDGRVRALGGANVLTF.

The chain is built from TRBV4-3 and TRBJ2-1, with a possible D match to TRBD1 (5 bases). The CDR3 spans 16 residues. Per the germline V gene, CDR1 is LGHNA and CDR2 is YSLEER. Trimming took off 5 bases at V and 3 bases at J, with 17 bases between the two ends. CDR3 nucleotide sequence: TGCGCCAGCAGCTACGGGTTATCCCAGGGCTACAATGAGCAGTTCTTC. This sequence encodes CASSYGLSQGYNEQFF.

CDR3 in amino acids: CASSLGGVGYTF. The CDR3 DNA sequence: TGTGCCAGCAGCTTAGGGGGGGTTGGCTACACCTTC. V usage is TRBV7-9 and J usage is TRBJ1-2; TRBD1 might be the D (5 bases). Trimming left V 1 base short and J 7 bases short, with 7 bases between. Per germline, CDR1 SEHNR and CDR2 FQNEAQ (reference sequence). The CDR3 covers 12 residues.

This chain connects TRBV7-2 to TRBJ2-7, with D perhaps matching TRBD2 (6 bases). This CDR3 spans 14 amino acids. V was cut by 4 bases and J by 7 bases, with 17 bases left in between. Germline CDR1 is SGHTA and CDR2 is FQGNSA. This CDR3 reads CASSSNTAGLEQYF. The CDR3 DNA reads TGTGCCAGCAGCTCCAACACCGCGGGGCTTGAGCAGTACTTC.

A single count supports this clone. The V and J genes are TRBV19 and TRBJ1-2, with D tentatively TRBD1 (5 bases). Deletions cut 0 bases from V and 5 bases from J, with 10 bases between. CDR3 length: 14 amino acids. Germline assignment: CDR1 LNHDA and CDR2 SQIVND (reference sequence). The CDR3 is CASSIDRGTYGYTF. CDR3 sequence (DNA): TGTGCCAGTAGTATAGATAGAGGGACTTATGGCTACACCTTC.

This chain joins TRBV7-8 and TRBJ2-1; possible D gene TRBD2, 5 bases. The CDR3 sequence is 15 residues long. Per germline, CDR1 SGHVS and CDR2 FQNEAQ. Trimming took 5 bases from V and 0 from J, leaving 11 bases between them. The CDR3 here is CASSGSGSSYNEQFF. CDR3 coding DNA: TGTGCCAGCAGCGGAAGCGGAAGCTCCTACAATGAGCAGTTCTTC.

The rearrangement joins TRBV24-1 to TRBJ2-5, with D possibly matching TRBD1 (6 bases). This CDR3 has 12 residues. Germline CDR1 reads KGHDR; CDR2 reads SFDVKD. The V end was cut by 4 bases, the J end by 4 bases, with 6 bases between. The CDR3 coding sequence is TGTGCCACCAGTGAACAGGGAGAGACCCAGTACTTC. Translated, it gives CATSEQGETQYF.